This is a list of T cell receptor beta chains from one sample in a study of T-cell memory formation after mild COVID-19. TCRdb called the 5' RACE reads again in MiXCR, with one record for every CDR3 protein. The sample holds approximately 290,000 distinct CDR3 sequences, about a sixth seen once. The material sequenced was PBMCs or a T cell subset sorted from them (not recorded which). The receptor source for this set is a man between 18 and 29 years old who had mild COVID-19 (a few samples of this study predate the infection). Cell type and time point are not known. CDR3s include the opening cysteine and the closing phenylalanine or tryptophan. The D gene is left open where the match is weak. Part of the rows lack a size; the others show once, few, many or a class for expanded clones.

size	V	J	D	CDR3	DNA
few	TRBV7-9	TRBJ2-4	-	CASRTGAGIQYF	TGTGCCAGCAGAACGGGAGCGGGCATTCAGTACTTC
-	TRBV6-5	TRBJ1-3	TRBD1	CASSYSGDSSGNTIYF	TGTGCCAGCAGTTACAGCGGGGACAGCTCTGGAAACACCATATATTTT
-	TRBV20-1	TRBJ1-1	-	CSARTKGGTEAFF	TGCAGTGCTAGGACGAAGGGTGGCACTGAAGCTTTCTTT
-	TRBV27	TRBJ2-7	-	CASSLPTGSPYEQYF	TGTGCCAGCAGTTTACCCACAGGGAGTCCCTACGAGCAGTACTTC
-	TRBV7-6	TRBJ2-4	TRBD1	CASSLVSPDRGIGNIQYF	TGTGCCAGCAGCTTAGTCTCCCCGGACAGGGGTATTGGTAACATTCAGTACTTC
-	TRBV28	TRBJ1-2	TRBD1	CASSPSGQGEHYGYTF	TGTGCCAGCAGTCCGTCAGGACAGGGGGAACACTATGGCTACACCTTC
-	TRBV6-2/TRBV6-3	TRBJ2-1	TRBD2	CASSYSITSGGLGSYNEQFF	TGTGCCAGCAGTTACTCGATAACTAGCGGGGGGTTGGGCTCCTACAATGAGCAGTTCTTC
few	TRBV7-9	TRBJ2-1	-	CASSFEGSSYNEQFF	TGTGCCAGCAGCTTCGAAGGGAGCTCCTACAATGAGCAGTTCTTC
few	TRBV5-1	TRBJ1-3	-	CASSADTSSGNTIYF	TGCGCCAGCAGCGCGGACACGAGCTCTGGAAACACCATATATTTT
few	TRBV13	TRBJ2-1	-	CASSLVGNEQFF	TGTGCCAGCAGCTTAGTCGGGAATGAGCAGTTCTTC
-	TRBV5-1	TRBJ2-3	TRBD2	CARIGPSGDTDTQYF	TGCGCCAGAATAGGTCCTAGCGGGGACACAGATACGCAGTATTTT
-	TRBV29-1	TRBJ2-1	TRBD2	CSVDRIQRGSSYNEQFF	TGCAGCGTTGACAGGATTCAGCGGGGGTCCTCCTACAATGAGCAGTTCTTC
few	TRBV20-1	TRBJ1-1	TRBD1	CSARAGGTVNTEAFF	TGCAGTGCTAGAGCCGGCGGGACAGTGAACACTGAAGCTTTCTTT
-	TRBV7-2	TRBJ2-3	-	CASRIGGSDTQYF	TGTGCCAGCAGAATAGGAGGTTCAGATACGCAGTATTTT
few	TRBV18	TRBJ2-5	TRBD2	CASSKSGEETQYF	TGTGCCAGCTCAAAGAGCGGGGAAGAGACCCAGTACTTC
-	TRBV5-1	TRBJ1-1	-	CASSFSGSTEAFF	TGCGCCAGCAGCTTTTCAGGGAGCACTGAAGCTTTCTTT
many	TRBV5-1	TRBJ2-5	TRBD1	CASSLGQGKETQYF	TGCGCCAGCAGCTTGGGACAGGGAAAAGAGACCCAGTACTTC
-	TRBV7-2	TRBJ2-3	-	CASSSRGPDTQYF	TGTGCCAGCAGCTCCCGGGGGCCAGATACGCAGTATTTT
-	TRBV12-3/TRBV12-4	TRBJ1-2	TRBD1	CASTRTGYYGYTF	TGTGCCAGCACCAGGACAGGCTACTATGGCTACACCTTC
-	TRBV6-2/TRBV6-3	TRBJ2-7	-	CASSPARTVHEQYF	TGTGCCAGCAGTCCCGCGAGGACGGTCCACGAGCAGTACTTC
few	TRBV15	TRBJ2-3	TRBD2	CATSRAGEGTDTQYF	TGTGCCACCAGCAGAGCTGGGGAGGGGACAGATACGCAGTATTTT
-	TRBV29-1	TRBJ2-1	TRBD1	CSATGTGVYNEQFF	TGCAGCGCGACCGGGACAGGAGTCTACAATGAGCAGTTCTTC
many	TRBV4-3	TRBJ1-5	-	CASSPSRRGFQPQHF	TGCGCCAGCAGCCCCTCAAGGCGTGGTTTCCAGCCCCAGCATTTT
-	TRBV6-2/TRBV6-3	TRBJ2-1	TRBD2	CASSSSGGSYNEQFF	TGTGCCAGCAGTTCCAGCGGGGGATCCTACAATGAGCAGTTCTTC
few	TRBV12-5	TRBJ2-3	-	CASEARGLTDTQYF	TGTGCTAGTGAAGCGCGGGGCCTCACAGATACGCAGTATTTT
many	TRBV5-1	TRBJ2-2	TRBD1	CASSRTGTGELFF	TGCGCCAGCAGCCGGACAGGGACCGGGGAGCTGTTTTTT
-	TRBV7-3	TRBJ2-5	-	CASSRTVEETQYF	TGTGCCAGCAGCCGGACAGTAGAAGAGACCCAGTACTTC
many	TRBV7-2	TRBJ1-2	-	CASSLGPGDGYTF	TGTGCCAGCAGCTTAGGACCCGGGGACGGCTACACCTTC
-	TRBV7-2	TRBJ2-1	TRBD1	CASSRDRVSYNEQFF	TGTGCCAGCAGCCGGGACAGGGTGTCCTACAATGAGCAGTTCTTC
few	TRBV9	TRBJ2-1	-	CASSVAGGTYNEQFF	TGTGCCAGCAGCGTAGCTGGGGGCACCTACAATGAGCAGTTCTTC
-	TRBV6-1	TRBJ1-2	TRBD1	CASSTGDSPIRGYTF	TGTGCCAGCAGCACGGGGGACAGCCCTATTCGTGGCTACACCTTC
few	TRBV20-1	TRBJ1-6	TRBD1	CSARDRGQGASPLHF	TGCAGTGCTAGAGATCGGGGACAGGGGGCATCACCCCTCCACTTT
few	TRBV5-1	TRBJ1-2	TRBD1	CASSLSGGKGYTF	TGCGCCAGCAGCTTGTCAGGGGGAAAAGGCTACACCTTC
few	TRBV14	TRBJ1-1	-	CASSQIANTEAFF	TGTGCCAGCAGCCAAATAGCGAACACTGAAGCTTTCTTT
-	TRBV7-2	TRBJ1-2	-	CSSSSGSRVHGYTF	TGTTCCAGCAGCTCGGGAAGCAGGGTCCATGGCTACACCTTC
-	TRBV2	TRBJ2-3	TRBD2	CASSVQTSGGTDTQYF	TGTGCCAGCAGTGTTCAGACTAGCGGGGGAACAGATACGCAGTATTTT
-	TRBV6-2/TRBV6-3	TRBJ2-3	-	CATRMGDPSTDTQYF	TGTGCCACGCGAATGGGAGACCCTAGCACAGATACGCAGTATTTT
many	TRBV20-1	TRBJ2-5	-	CSAGRGAPETQYF	TGCAGTGCAGGAAGGGGGGCCCCAGAGACCCAGTACTTC
-	TRBV20-1	TRBJ2-3	-	CSVGGASIQDTQYF	TGCAGTGTCGGAGGTGCGTCTATTCAGGATACGCAGTATTTT
many	TRBV24-1	TRBJ2-5	-	CATSDSRESTQYF	TGTGCCACCAGTGACAGCCGGGAGTCGACCCAGTACTTC
-	TRBV27	TRBJ2-4	-	CASSDIPAKNIQYF	TGTGCCAGCAGCGACATCCCCGCCAAAAACATTCAGTACTTC
-	TRBV4-2	TRBJ1-2	-	CASSQDLWGVGGYTF	TGTGCCAGCAGCCAAGATCTTTGGGGGGTAGGAGGCTACACCTTC
few	TRBV7-2	TRBJ2-7	-	CASSLRPGGSHSYEQYF	TGTGCCAGCAGCTTAAGGCCGGGGGGCTCCCACTCCTACGAGCAGTACTTC
few	TRBV5-1	TRBJ2-4	-	CASSFMAGLAKNIQYF	TGCGCCAGCAGCTTCATGGCGGGTCTAGCCAAAAACATTCAGTACTTC
-	TRBV4-1	TRBJ2-1	-	CASSQEPQVSYNEQFF	TGCGCCAGCAGCCAAGAGCCCCAGGTCTCCTACAATGAGCAGTTCTTC
-	TRBV27	TRBJ2-5	-	CASSTPNQETQYF	TGTGCCAGCAGTACACCGAATCAAGAGACCCAGTACTTC
few	TRBV12-3/TRBV12-4	TRBJ1-1	-	CASRSGTSEAFF	TGTGCCAGCAGATCCGGGACATCTGAAGCTTTCTTT
-	TRBV5-1	TRBJ2-6	-	CASSPLSRGAGANVLTF	TGCGCCAGCAGCCCCCTCTCCCGCGGGGCTGGGGCCAACGTCCTGACTTTC
many	TRBV20-1	TRBJ2-4	-	CSASMVQNIQYF	TGCAGTGCTAGTATGGTCCAAAACATTCAGTACTTC
-	TRBV5-1	TRBJ1-1	-	CASRPLGGAREAFF	TGCGCCAGCCGTCCGCTCGGGGGGGCGAGAGAAGCTTTCTTT
many	TRBV6-5	TRBJ2-6	-	CASHTGGVSGANVLTF	TGTGCCAGCCATACCGGCGGGGTCTCTGGGGCCAACGTCCTGACTTTC
-	TRBV7-9	TRBJ2-5	TRBD1	CASSLSGTGAQYF	TGTGCCAGCAGCTTGTCCGGAACAGGGGCCCAGTACTTC
-	TRBV7-8	TRBJ2-1	TRBD2	CASSFSSGGGNEQFF	TGTGCCAGCAGCTTTTCTAGCGGGGGAGGCAATGAGCAGTTCTTC
-	TRBV11-3	TRBJ2-3	TRBD2	CASRKQTGTSGSDTQYF	TGTGCCAGCCGTAAACAGACCGGGACTAGCGGATCAGATACGCAGTATTTT
once	TRBV7-6	TRBJ2-7	-	CASSLGARGGEQYF	TGTGCCAGCAGCTTAGGGGCACGCGGCGGGGAGCAGTACTTC
-	TRBV4-3	TRBJ2-1	TRBD2	CASGLAGFYNEQFF	TGCGCCAGCGGACTAGCGGGGTTCTACAATGAGCAGTTCTTC
few	TRBV4-3	TRBJ1-1	TRBD1	CASSPTGDHTEAFF	TGCGCCAGCAGCCCGACAGGGGATCACACTGAAGCTTTCTTT